This TCR beta chain derives from a study of shared clonotypes between healthy human individuals. Study-wide results and limits: It was the non-shared clonotypes that had lower generation probabilities than clonotypes shared by all four donors.

Comments on this clone: Its antigen is currently unknown. This specimen includes other DNA sequences encoding the same CDR3.

The protocol was immunoSEQ multiplex PCR, while the TCRdb copy is restricted to in-frame clones and leaves out a portion. The repertoire holds roughly 530,000 clones, with around 96% as singletons. The clonotype was recovered from a woman younger than 45 in good health. Sequencing was performed on naive CD4+ T cells sorted from blood. The subset denotes: CD45RA+ positively selected.

The CDR3 coding sequence is TGTGCCAGCAGTTTATCGAGGCTAGCGGGAGCCGAGCAGTACTTC. Encoded protein: CASSLSRLAGAEQYF. The V call is TRBV27, the J call TRBJ2-7; 10 bases are shared with TRBD2. Germline V lookup: CDR1 MNHEY, CDR2 SMNVEV (reference sequence). The CDR3 consists of 15 residues. With 0 bases clipped from V and 6 bases from J, the junction kept 5 bases outside the gene matches.